The 10 T cell receptor beta chains below come from one sample, sequenced in a study of blood T cell repertoires in COVID-19. Libraries were prepared by immunoSEQ multiplex PCR; TCRdb keeps only in-frame clonotypes and omits some of them. In the table there are approximately 54,000 clones, roughly 81% of which are singletons. The sample consisted of peripheral blood. These receptors all come from a woman aged 55 to 70 with acute or convalescent COVID-19.

This clone appeared once. The chain recombines TRBV18 with TRBJ1-1, with TRBD1 matching over 12 bases. This CDR3 has 14 amino acids. From germline, CDR1 is KGHSH and CDR2 LQKENI. The V gene end was trimmed by 6 bases and the J gene end by 6 bases; junction bases not matched to a gene: 5. The DNA for the CDR3 is TGTGCCAGCTCCGGGACAGGGGGCGCGGCTGAAGCTTTCTTT. This translates into CASSGTGGAAEAFF.

The CDR3 region is CAISETGGVGGETQYF. CDR3 in DNA: TGTGCCATCAGTGAGACAGGGGGCGTAGGAGGCGAGACCCAGTACTTC. The V gene is TRBV10-3, the J gene TRBJ2-5; 9 bases are shared with TRBD1. V lost 2 bases to trimming and J lost 5 bases; unmatched junction nucleotides: 9. CDR1 and CDR2 (germline): ENHRY, SYGVKD. This CDR3 spans 16 amino acids.

The count of this clone is one. The chain is built from TRBV9 and TRBJ1-2; tentative D call: TRBD1 (5 bases). CDR1 SGDLS and CDR2 YYNGEE come from the germline V gene. CDR3 length: 14 amino acids. V lost 0 bases to trimming and J lost 8 bases, with 14 bases between them. The CDR3 coding sequence is TGTGCCAGCAGCGTAGTCCCGGGGGAAGGAGGCTACACCTTC. Translation: CASSVVPGEGGYTF. The complete variable domain, with remaining parts taken from reference TRBV9 and TRBJ1-2, reads DSGVTQTPKHLITATGQRVTLRCSPRSGDLSVYWYQQSLDQGLQFLIQYYNGEERAKGNILERFSAQQFPDLHSELNLSSLELGDSALYFCASSVVPGEGGYTFGSGTRLTVV.

On this clone: A read error may produce the germline difference seen at one junction end. The sample holds other DNA sequences that translate to the same CDR3. This CDR3 reads CATSNLAGLRGANVLTF. In nucleotides, the CDR3 is TGTGCCACCAGCAACTTAGCGGGTCTAAGGGGGGCTAACGTCCTGACTTTC. This chain connects TRBV15 to TRBJ2-6; D might be TRBD2 (7 bases). The CDR3 has 17 amino acids. Germline V gene sequence: CDR1 LNHNV, CDR2 YYDKDF (reference sequence).

The rearrangement links TRBV3-1 (or the pseudogene TRBV3-2) to TRBJ1-5, with D maybe TRBD1 (6 bases). The CDR3 runs 14 residues. The germline CDR1 and CDR2 sequences are LGHDT and YNNKEL (reference sequence). The ends were cut back, 6 bases at V and 3 bases at J, with 12 bases in the middle. CDR3 protein: CASSFDRNNQPQHF. In DNA, the CDR3 is TGTGCCAGCAGTTTCGACAGGAACAATCAGCCCCAGCATTTT.

The chain combines TRBV4-1 with TRBJ2-2; the match to TRBD2 covers 10 bases. The germline V gene encodes CDR1 MGHRA and CDR2 YSYEKL. The CDR3 is 18 residues long. With 0 bases clipped from V and 4 bases from J, the junction kept 8 bases outside the gene matches. DNA for the CDR3: TGCGCCAGCAGCCAAGAACCACGGACTAGCGGTTCCACCGGGGAGCTGTTTTTT. It specifies CASSQEPRTSGSTGELFF.

The chain couples TRBV14 to TRBJ1-6, with D unresolved. Looked up from germline, CDR1 is SGHDN and CDR2 is FVKESK. The CDR3 is 14 residues long. V was clipped by 0 bases and J by 8 bases, with 8 bases between them. The CDR3 nucleotides are TGTGCCAGCAGCCAAGAGATCCGGGATTCACCCCTCCACTTT. Translated, it gives CASSQEIRDSPLHF.

The CDR3 is CASSLESSNQPQHF. In DNA form, the CDR3 reads TGTGCCAGCTCCCTGGAGTCTAGCAATCAGCCCCAGCATTTT. The genes are TRBV27 and TRBJ1-5; D is undetermined. The CDR3 extends over 14 amino acids. Germline lookup yields CDR1 MNHEY and CDR2 SMNVEV (reference sequence). Trimming pared 8 bases from V and 0 bases from J, leaving 11 bases between.

The V call is TRBV3-1 (or the pseudogene TRBV3-2), the J call TRBJ2-1, with 12 bases that match TRBD2. V dropped 7 bases and J dropped 7; count of bases not matched to a gene: 5. This CDR3 has 14 amino acids. Germline V CDR1 and CDR2: LGHDT, YNNKEL (reference sequence). The CDR3 DNA reads TGTGCCAGCAAGACTAGCGGGGGCTTGAATGAGCAGTTCTTC. Its translation: CASKTSGGLNEQFF.

This chain joins TRBV6-6 and TRBJ2-2, with D possibly being TRBD2 (6 bases). The CDR3 totals 15 residues. Germline V gene data show CDR1 as MNHNY and CDR2 as SVGAGI (reference sequence). With 4 bases removed from V and 3 bases from J, the gap between germline ends came to 12 bases. The CDR3 sequence: CASSSQGTHTGELFF. The DNA of the CDR3 is TGTGCCAGCAGTTCCCAAGGGACTCACACCGGGGAGCTGTTTTTT.